The 27 T cell receptor beta chains in this list originate from one sample, sequenced in a study of regulatory T cells in long-lasting Graves disease. Combining iRepertoire HTBI primers with Arm-PCR of CDR3 regions, the authors built TCR beta libraries. From the multiplex PCR reads, TCRdb called clonotypes with MiXCR, one entry per CDR3 protein. The sample contains 550,000 or so distinct CDR3 sequences, 12% of which appear only once. Time point given: newly diagnosed GD, antithyroid drugs for less than 3 months. PBMC-extracted RNA yielded the TCR library. The same sample was also used in a study of T cells in Graves' hyperthyroidism and ophthalmopathy.

Sequenced here: peripheral blood mononuclear cells (PBMCs), sampled at new diagnosis, from a patient treated with antithyroid drugs. The receptor set was obtained from a woman aged 25 to 45 with Graves disease.

The chain uses TRBV7-2 and TRBJ2-5; D is unclear. This CDR3 has 15 residues. Germline V lookup: CDR1 SGHTA, CDR2 FQGNSA. V gave up 5 bases and J gave up 5 bases, with 18 bases separating them. The CDR3 loop reads CASSRGPPESETQYF. In nucleotides, the CDR3 is TGTGCCAGCAGCCGCGGACCACCGGAATCCGAGACCCAGTACTTC.

This clonotype was picked up many times. This chain links TRBV6-2 or TRBV6-3 with TRBJ1-5; perhaps TRBD1 as D (6 bases). The CDR3 spans 16 residues. Germline-derived CDR1 and CDR2 are MNHEY and SVGEGT. Trimming took 6 bases from V and 0 from J, leaving 15 bases between them. This chain's CDR3 is CASRVQGLYSNQPQHF. In DNA, the CDR3 is TGTGCCAGCAGGGTACAGGGCCTCTATAGCAATCAGCCCCAGCATTTT.

The table lists this clonotype with many counts. The chain has TRBV11-1 and TRBJ2-1; 7 nucleotides line up with TRBD2. V dropped 1 base and J dropped 0; count of bases not matched to a gene: 6. The CDR3 length is 17 residues. CDR1 SGHAT and CDR2 FQDESV come from the germline V gene (reference sequence). CDR3 sequence: CASSLGGGGGSYNEQFF. The DNA of the CDR3 is TGTGCCAGCAGCTTAGGAGGTGGCGGGGGCTCCTACAATGAGCAGTTCTTC.

This clonotype appeared a few times. V usage is TRBV5-5 and J usage is TRBJ1-1; D not resolved. CDR1 is SGHKS and CDR2 is YYEKEE in the germline V gene (reference sequence). Between the trimmed V and J ends, which lost 2 bases and 2 bases, there was a span of 13 bases. The CDR3 totals 15 residues. The CDR3, as DNA: TGTGCCAGCAGCTTTTTGCCGGGGTCCAACACTGAAGCTTTCTTT. Translation gives CASSFLPGSNTEAFF.

This clonotype showed up just a few times. This chain connects TRBV18 to TRBJ2-3; D might be TRBD1 (5 bases). V shed 1 base and J shed 5 bases, with 13 bases lying between them. CDR1 is KGHSH and CDR2 is LQKENI in the germline V gene. This CDR3 is built from 15 residues. Here the CDR3 DNA reads TGTGCCAGCTCACCACAACCGCAAAGGGGAGATACGCAGTATTTT. It is translated as CASSPQPQRGDTQYF.

The rearrangement links TRBV19 to TRBJ2-5; D perhaps matches TRBD1 (6 bases). CDR1 and CDR2 from the germline V gene are LNHDA and SQIVND (reference sequence). Trimming left V 5 bases short and J 0 bases short, with 13 bases between. The CDR3 consists of 15 residues. DNA of the CDR3: TGTGCCAGTAGTCTGTATCGGGACAACCAAGAGACCCAGTACTTC. Protein sequence: CASSLYRDNQETQYF.

The genes are TRBV10-3 and TRBJ1-3; D gene unclear. Germline CDR1 is ENHRY and CDR2 is SYGVKD. CDR3 length: 13 amino acids. The V gene lost 8 bases and the J gene lost 9 bases, with 17 bases spanning the gap. The CDR3 loop reads CAIAQQFGSTIYF. In DNA, the CDR3 is TGTGCCATCGCGCAACAATTTGGGAGCACCATATATTTT.

This clonotype was counted only a few times. The V and J genes are TRBV20-1 and TRBJ2-1; D is possibly TRBD1 or TRBD2 (5 bases each). Germline-derived CDR1 and CDR2 are DFQATT and SNEGSKA (reference sequence). The V and J ends lost 3 bases and 13 bases respectively, with 22 bases between them. The CDR3 length is 14 residues. The CDR3 DNA reads as TGCAGTGCTAGTGGGGGAACCTCTATGACTGAACAGTTCTTC. The encoded protein is CSASGGTSMTEQFF.

This clonotype showed up many times. V and J are TRBV6-5 and TRBJ2-7; the match to TRBD2 covers 11 bases. J was trimmed by 3 bases and V by 2 bases; bases with no gene match: 3. The CDR3 contains 15 residues. CDR1 and CDR2 from the germline V gene are MNHEY and SVGAGI. This CDR3 reads CASSYIGLAGYEQYF. As DNA, the CDR3 is TGTGCCAGCAGTTACATAGGACTAGCGGGCTACGAGCAGTACTTC.

This clonotype was seen repeatedly, ten times or more. The chain uses TRBV11-1 and TRBJ2-2, with D possibly TRBD2 on 6 matching bases. V was shortened by 5 bases and J by 0 bases, with 13 bases between the two germline ends. The CDR3 spans 16 residues. Germline CDR1 SGHAT, CDR2 FQDESV (reference sequence). DNA for the CDR3: TGTGCCAGCAGCCGACGTAGCGGAGCGAACACCGGGGAGCTGTTTTTT. Translation gives CASSRRSGANTGELFF.

The chain uses TRBV24-1 and TRBJ2-2; D remains ambiguous. Germline CDR1 and CDR2: KGHDR and SFDVKD. The CDR3 length is 14 residues. V gave up 9 bases and J gave up 4 bases, with 14 bases separating them. The CDR3 DNA is TGTGCCACCGGAACTGCCACAGCCACCGGGGAGCTGTTTTTT. Protein sequence: CATGTATATGELFF.

This clonotype was recorded at least ten times. The CDR3 DNA follows: TGTGCCTGGAAGAGGCCTCCTCAGTACAATGAGCAGTTCTTC. Protein: CAWKRPPQYNEQFF. V usage is TRBV30 and J usage is TRBJ2-1, with D hard to call. The CDR3 is 14 amino acids. CDR1 and CDR2 from the germline V gene are GTSNPN and SVGIG (reference sequence). The germline V and J ends were trimmed by 4 bases and 4 bases, with 14 bases remaining between them.

V and J are TRBV19 and TRBJ1-2; D may be TRBD1 (5 bases). The CDR3 loop spans 13 amino acids. Trimming took off 6 bases at V and 4 bases at J, with 12 bases between the two ends. From germline, CDR1 is LNHDA and CDR2 SQIVND (reference sequence). The CDR3 protein is CASSAGGSYGYTF. The CDR3 nucleotides are TGTGCCAGTAGCGCCGGGGGGAGCTATGGCTACACCTTC.

A word on this clonotype: The conserved closing phenylalanine or tryptophan is absent in this CDR3, likely reflecting a read error. The rearrangement links TRBV7-2 to TRBJ1-1; 7 nucleotides align to TRBD1. The junction had 15 bases not matched to a gene; V was cut back by 3 bases and J by 11 bases. CDR3 length: 15 residues. Germline loops: CDR1 SGHTA, CDR2 FQGNSA. CDR3 coding DNA: TGTGCCAGCAGCTTCCCGAGGAGGGGGCTAGTTGGGGCTTTCGTT. This sequence encodes CASSFPRRGLVGAFV.

In this sample, this clonotype turned up many times. The gene calls are TRBV2 and TRBJ2-5, with D possibly matching TRBD2 (5 bases). Germline-derived CDR1 and CDR2 are SNHLY and FYNNEI. CDR3 length: 12 residues. V lost 7 bases and J lost 2, with 8 bases in between. The CDR3 sequence is CASTGDQETQYF. The CDR3 DNA sequence: TGTGCCAGCACCGGGGATCAAGAGACCCAGTACTTC.

This clonotype has only a few counts. V gene TRBV10-1 combines with J gene TRBJ2-2; D is undetermined. Germline CDR1 and CDR2: WNHNN and SYGVQD (reference sequence). V lost 8 bases to trimming and J lost 2 bases, with 12 bases between them. The length of the CDR3 is 14 residues. The CDR3 loop reads CASAAGLNTGELFF. CDR3 DNA sequence: TGCGCCAGCGCAGCCGGGTTAAACACCGGGGAGCTGTTTTTT.

V gene TRBV29-1 combines with J gene TRBJ2-5; 9 bases fit TRBD2. CDR1 and CDR2 (germline): SQVTM, ANQGSEA. The CDR3 covers 14 residues. V shed 6 bases and J 2 bases; nucleotides not matched to a gene: 7. CDR3 in DNA: TGCAGCGTGGCGGGAGCGGGGGGACAAGAGACCCAGTACTTC. As protein: CSVAGAGGQETQYF.

This clonotype was observed many times. The CDR3 DNA is TGTGCCAGCAGCTTAGGCAATGAGCAGTTCTTC. Translated: CASSLGNEQFF. The V call is TRBV28, the J call TRBJ2-1; D is undetermined. This CDR3 spans 11 amino acids. The germline V and J ends were trimmed by 6 bases and 6 bases, with 6 bases remaining between them. Germline V lookup: CDR1 MDHEN, CDR2 SYDVKM.

This clonotype occurred many times. The rearrangement links TRBV7-8 to TRBJ2-3; 7 bases match TRBD2. The CDR3 has 21 residues. In germline, CDR1 is SGHVS, CDR2 FQNEAQ. Germline trimming cut 2 bases from V and 1 base from J; bases unmatched to any gene: 21. The CDR3 here is CASSLFSGRNWGVGGTDTQYF. As DNA, the CDR3 is TGTGCCAGCAGCTTATTCTCCGGGAGGAACTGGGGTGTCGGTGGCACAGATACGCAGTATTTT.

The V gene is TRBV4-3, the J gene TRBJ2-7, with 7 bases aligning to TRBD1. The V segment lost 0 bases and the J segment 3 bases; nucleotides outside the gene matches: 5. The CDR3 loop spans 15 amino acids. Germline V gives CDR1 LGHNA, CDR2 YSLEER. CDR3 sequence (DNA): TGCGCCAGCAGCCAAGACCGGACAGGAATCTACGAGCAGTACTTC. This translates into CASSQDRTGIYEQYF.

The rearrangement joins TRBV19 to TRBJ2-1; D perhaps matches TRBD2 (6 bases). Trimming pared 6 bases from V and 10 bases from J, leaving 10 bases between. The CDR3 length is 11 residues. CDR1 is LNHDA and CDR2 is SQIVND in the germline V gene (reference sequence). The CDR3 protein is CASRGGREQFF. CDR3 DNA: TGTGCCAGTAGAGGAGGGAGGGAGCAGTTCTTC.

A remark on this clonotype: One end of the junction does not line up with germline, which may come from a read error. The chain links TRBV28 to TRBJ2-7; D not certain. Per the germline V gene, CDR1 is MDHEN and CDR2 is SYDVKM. The CDR3 length is 11 residues. The CDR3 region is CASSFSPERYF. The CDR3 DNA follows: TGTGCCAGCAGTTTCTCGCCCGAGCGGTACTTC.

This clonotype was counted many times. The chain links TRBV11-2 to TRBJ2-1, with TRBD2 identical over 11 bases. The V gene end was trimmed by 6 bases and the J gene end by 7 bases; junction bases not matched to a gene: 8. This CDR3 is 15 amino acids long. Germline V gene data show CDR1 as SGHAT and CDR2 as FQNNGV. CDR3 DNA: TGTGCCAGCAGGCCACTAGCGGGAGTTGGAAATGAGCAGTTCTTC. Translation gives CASRPLAGVGNEQFF. Combining the CDR3 with reference TRBV11-2 and TRBJ2-1 gives the whole variable domain EAGVAQSPRYKIIEKRQSVAFWCNPISGHATLYWYQQILGQGPKLLIQFQNNGVVDDSQLPKDRFSAERLKGVDSTLKIQPAKLEDSAVYLCASRPLAGVGNEQFFGPGTRLTVL.

The V call is TRBV28, the J call TRBJ2-7; perhaps TRBD1 as D (6 bases). Trimming pared 5 bases from V and 4 bases from J, leaving 18 bases between. Germline CDR1 reads MDHEN; CDR2 reads SYDVKM. This CDR3 has 15 residues. CDR3 protein: CASSQSGTIWYEQYF. DNA of the CDR3: TGTGCCAGCAGTCAGTCCGGGACAATCTGGTACGAGCAGTACTTC.

The CDR3 region has the DNA TGCGCCAGCAGTGCGACACGAGACACAGATACGCAGTATTTT. It yields the protein CASSATRDTDTQYF. This chain links TRBV4-1 with TRBJ2-3; D ambiguous. Germline V gene lookup returns CDR1 MGHRA and CDR2 YSYEKL. V lost 6 bases and J 2 bases, leaving 12 bases between the germline ends. The CDR3 extends over 14 amino acids.

This clonotype has at least ten counts. This sequence joins TRBV18 and TRBJ2-7; D uncertain. The germline V and J ends were trimmed by 3 bases and 1 base, with 10 bases remaining between them. The CDR3 has 14 residues. Germline loops: CDR1 KGHSH, CDR2 LQKENI. The CDR3 nucleotides read TGTGCCAGCTCACCCTTTCTCCAGTCCTACGAGCAGTACTTC. This sequence encodes CASSPFLQSYEQYF.

The chain has TRBV12-3 or TRBV12-4 and TRBJ2-5; D is uncertain. Trimming pared 7 bases from V and 5 bases from J, leaving 11 bases between. This CDR3 spans 12 amino acids. The CDR3 sequence is CASTYFGETQYF. For the CDR3, the DNA is TGTGCCAGCACCTACTTTGGGGAGACCCAGTACTTC.